This TCR beta chain was documented in a study of T cell changes during pregnancy in multiple sclerosis (dated by TCRdb to the late 2010s). Looking at the study overall: In women with multiple sclerosis, the researchers looked at how the T cell repertoire shifted as pregnancy progressed.

The library was generated by the immunoSEQ multiplex PCR assay. TCRdb holds this immuneACCESS table with in-frame rearrangements only. Some clones are missing; in checked studies, unresolved V genes explain under half, and the rest has no known cause. For this sample there are 35,000 to 50,000 clones; 88% appear just once. The ten biggest clones cover 1% to 1.5% of the sample. The germline V gene yields MDHEN for CDR1 and SYDVKM for CDR2. There are 15 amino acids in the CDR3, from cysteine to phenylalanine inclusive. Just CDR3 DNA is preserved here, 45 bases in frame from base 1. V sheds 5 bases and J sheds 3 bases, leaving 13 bases between their ends. On this clone: This receptor's antigen is unknown. Per-base qualities were not stored, and no clone one base away is much larger.

Sequenced material: CD4+ T cells from peripheral blood mononuclear cells, taken in the second trimester of pregnancy. This TCR was recovered from a female donor with multiple sclerosis, enrolled in a pregnancy study. Recombination linked TRBV28 to TRBJ1-4; the D gene is perhaps TRBD1, from 6 matching bases. The CDR3 region reads CASSPRTAANEKLFF. DNA sequence: TGTGCCAGCAGTCCTAGGACAGCAGCTAATGAAAAACTGTTTTTT. This CDR3, with the reference TRBV28 and TRBJ1-4 proteins standing in past its ends, gives the full variable domain DVKVTQSSRYLVKRTGEKVFLECVQDMDHENMFWYRQDPGLGLRLIYFSYDVKMKEKGDIPEGYSVSREKKERFSLILESASTNQTSMYLCASSPRTAANEKLFFGSGTQLSVL.